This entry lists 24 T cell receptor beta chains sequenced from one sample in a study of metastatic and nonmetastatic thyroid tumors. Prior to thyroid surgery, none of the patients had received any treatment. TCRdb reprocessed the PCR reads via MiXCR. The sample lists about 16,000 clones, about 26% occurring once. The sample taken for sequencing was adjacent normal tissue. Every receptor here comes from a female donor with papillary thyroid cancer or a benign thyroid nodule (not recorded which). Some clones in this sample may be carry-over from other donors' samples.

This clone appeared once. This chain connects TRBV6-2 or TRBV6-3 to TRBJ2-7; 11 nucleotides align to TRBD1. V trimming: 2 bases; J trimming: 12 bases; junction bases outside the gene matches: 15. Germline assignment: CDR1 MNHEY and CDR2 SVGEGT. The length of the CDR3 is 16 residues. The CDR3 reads CASSYAVRTGGLVVYF. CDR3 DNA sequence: TGTGCCAGCAGTTACGCGGTCCGGACAGGGGGCTTGGTGGTGTACTTC.

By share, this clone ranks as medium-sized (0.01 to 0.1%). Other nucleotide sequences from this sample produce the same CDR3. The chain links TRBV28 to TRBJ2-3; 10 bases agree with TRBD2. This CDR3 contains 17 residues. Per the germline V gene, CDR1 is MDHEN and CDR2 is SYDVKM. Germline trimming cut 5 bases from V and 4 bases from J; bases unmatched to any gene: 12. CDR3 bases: TGTGCCAGCAGTCCCCCTAGCGGGAGTGCGCAAGCAGATACGCAGTATTTT. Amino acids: CASSPPSGSAQADTQYF. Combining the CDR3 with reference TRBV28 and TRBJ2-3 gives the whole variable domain DVKVTQSSRYLVKRTGEKVFLECVQDMDHENMFWYRQDPGLGLRLIYFSYDVKMKEKGDIPEGYSVSREKKERFSLILESASTNQTSMYLCASSPPSGSAQADTQYFGPGTRLTVL.

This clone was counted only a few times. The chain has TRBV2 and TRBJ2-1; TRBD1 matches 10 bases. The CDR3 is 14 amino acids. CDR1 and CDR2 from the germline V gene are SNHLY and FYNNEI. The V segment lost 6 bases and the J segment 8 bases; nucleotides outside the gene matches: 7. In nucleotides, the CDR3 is TGTGCCAGCAGGGATGGACAGGGGGTGGATGAGCAGTTCTTC. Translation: CASRDGQGVDEQFF.

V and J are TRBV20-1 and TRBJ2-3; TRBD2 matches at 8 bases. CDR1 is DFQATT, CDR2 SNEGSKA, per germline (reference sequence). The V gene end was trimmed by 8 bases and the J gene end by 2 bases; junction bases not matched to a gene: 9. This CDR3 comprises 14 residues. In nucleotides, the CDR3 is TGCAGTTCCACTAGCGGTGGTAACACAGATACGCAGTATTTT. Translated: CSSTSGGNTDTQYF.

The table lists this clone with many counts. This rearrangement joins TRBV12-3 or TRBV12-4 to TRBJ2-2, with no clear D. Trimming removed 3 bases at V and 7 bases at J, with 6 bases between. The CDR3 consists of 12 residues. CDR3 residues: CASSFQDGELFF. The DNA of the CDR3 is TGTGCCAGCAGTTTCCAGGACGGGGAGCTGTTTTTT.

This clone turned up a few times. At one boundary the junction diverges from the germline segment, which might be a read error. CDR3 amino acids: CASSGPYGQYF. The CDR3 DNA is TGTGCCAGCAGTGGCCCCTACGGGCAGTACTTC. The rearrangement joins TRBV6-1 to TRBJ2-7; D is unresolved. The CDR3 has 11 amino acids. Germline V gives CDR1 MNHNS, CDR2 SASEGT.

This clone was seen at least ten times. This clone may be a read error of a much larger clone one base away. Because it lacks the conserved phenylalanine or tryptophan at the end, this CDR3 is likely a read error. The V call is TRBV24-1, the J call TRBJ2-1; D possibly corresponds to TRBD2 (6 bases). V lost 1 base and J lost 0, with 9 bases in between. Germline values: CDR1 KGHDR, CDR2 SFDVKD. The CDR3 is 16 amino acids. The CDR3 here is CATSDFGGSSYNEQFV. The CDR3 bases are TGTGCCACCAGTGATTTTGGGGGGAGCTCCTACAATGAGCAGTTCGTC.

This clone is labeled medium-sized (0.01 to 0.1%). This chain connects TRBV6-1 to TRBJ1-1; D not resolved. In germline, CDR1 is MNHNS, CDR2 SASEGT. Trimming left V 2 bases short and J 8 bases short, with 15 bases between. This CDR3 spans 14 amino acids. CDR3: CASSEIRRGPEAFF. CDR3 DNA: TGTGCCAGCAGTGAAATCCGCAGAGGCCCCGAAGCTTTCTTT.

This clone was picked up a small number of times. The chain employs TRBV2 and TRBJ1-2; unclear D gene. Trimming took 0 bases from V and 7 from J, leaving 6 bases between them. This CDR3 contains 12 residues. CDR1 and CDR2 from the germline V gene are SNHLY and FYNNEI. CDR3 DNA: TGTGCCAGCAGTGAAGCCGGGGTTGGCTACACCTTC. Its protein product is CASSEAGVGYTF. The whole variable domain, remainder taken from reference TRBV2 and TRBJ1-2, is EPEVTQTPSHQVTQMGQEVILRCVPISNHLYFYWYRQILGQKVEFLVSFYNNEISEKSEIFDDQFSVERPDGSNFTLKIRSTKLEDSAMYFCASSEAGVGYTFGSGTRLTVV.

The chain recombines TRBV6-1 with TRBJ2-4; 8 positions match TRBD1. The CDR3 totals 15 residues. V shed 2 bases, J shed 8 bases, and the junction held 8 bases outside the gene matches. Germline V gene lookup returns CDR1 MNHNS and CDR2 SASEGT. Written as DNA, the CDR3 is TGTGCCAGCAGTGAATACTCCAGGGGGCAGGACATTCAGTACTTC. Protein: CASSEYSRGQDIQYF.

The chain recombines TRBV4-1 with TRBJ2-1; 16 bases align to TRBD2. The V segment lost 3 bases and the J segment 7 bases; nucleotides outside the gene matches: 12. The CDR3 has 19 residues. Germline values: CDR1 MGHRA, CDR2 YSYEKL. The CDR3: CASSHPGLAGGPQKNEQFF. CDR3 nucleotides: TGCGCCAGCAGCCATCCGGGACTAGCGGGAGGGCCACAGAAAAATGAGCAGTTCTTC.

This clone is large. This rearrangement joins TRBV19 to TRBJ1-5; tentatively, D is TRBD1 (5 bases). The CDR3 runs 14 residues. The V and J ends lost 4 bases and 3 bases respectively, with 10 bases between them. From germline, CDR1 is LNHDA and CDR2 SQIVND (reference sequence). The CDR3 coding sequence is TGTGCCAGTAGTACCGGGGACGCCAATCAGCCCCAGCATTTT. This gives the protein CASSTGDANQPQHF.

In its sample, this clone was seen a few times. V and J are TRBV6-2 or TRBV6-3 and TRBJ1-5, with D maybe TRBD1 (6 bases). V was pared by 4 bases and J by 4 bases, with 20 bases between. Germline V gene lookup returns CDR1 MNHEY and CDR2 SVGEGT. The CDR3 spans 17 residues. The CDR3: CASSSPGGGSGNQPQHF. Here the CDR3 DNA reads TGTGCCAGCAGTTCTCCGGGGGGCGGGAGCGGTAATCAGCCCCAGCATTTT.

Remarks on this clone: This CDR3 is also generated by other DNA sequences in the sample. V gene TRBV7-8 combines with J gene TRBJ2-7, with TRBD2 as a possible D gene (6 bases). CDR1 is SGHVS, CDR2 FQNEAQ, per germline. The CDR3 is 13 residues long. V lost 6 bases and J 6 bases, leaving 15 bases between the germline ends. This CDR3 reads CASSAMTSSEQYF. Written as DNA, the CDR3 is TGTGCCAGCAGTGCGATGACTAGTTCCGAGCAGTACTTC.

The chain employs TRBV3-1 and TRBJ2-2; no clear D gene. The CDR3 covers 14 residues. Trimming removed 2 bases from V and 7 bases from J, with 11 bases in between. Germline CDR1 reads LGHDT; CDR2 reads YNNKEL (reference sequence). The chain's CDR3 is CASSQFLGSGELFF. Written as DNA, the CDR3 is TGTGCCAGCAGCCAATTTTTAGGAAGCGGGGAGCTGTTTTTT. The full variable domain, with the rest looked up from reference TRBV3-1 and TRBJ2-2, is DTAVSQTPKYLVTQMGNDKSIKCEQNLGHDTMYWYKQDSKKFLKIMFSYNNKELIINETVPNRFSPKSPDKAHLNLHINSLELGDSAVYFCASSQFLGSGELFFGEGSRLTVL.

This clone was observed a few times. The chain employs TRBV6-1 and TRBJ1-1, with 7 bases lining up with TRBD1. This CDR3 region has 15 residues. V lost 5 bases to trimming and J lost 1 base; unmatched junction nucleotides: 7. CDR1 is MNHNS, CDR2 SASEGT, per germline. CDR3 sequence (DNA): TGTGCCAGCAGTTCCGACCGGACAGGGAACACTGAAGCTTTCTTT. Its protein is CASSSDRTGNTEAFF.

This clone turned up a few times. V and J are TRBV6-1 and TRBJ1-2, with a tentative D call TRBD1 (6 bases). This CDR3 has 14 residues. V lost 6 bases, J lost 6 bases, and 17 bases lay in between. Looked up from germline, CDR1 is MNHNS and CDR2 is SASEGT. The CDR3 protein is CASSPNLRGNGYTF. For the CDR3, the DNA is TGTGCCAGCAGCCCAAACCTCAGGGGTAATGGCTACACCTTC.

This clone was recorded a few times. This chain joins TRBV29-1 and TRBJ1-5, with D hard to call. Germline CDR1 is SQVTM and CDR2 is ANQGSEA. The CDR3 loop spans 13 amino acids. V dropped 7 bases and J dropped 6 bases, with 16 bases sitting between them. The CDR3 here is CSGALGAGQPQHF. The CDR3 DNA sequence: TGCAGCGGCGCCCTTGGAGCGGGTCAGCCCCAGCATTTT. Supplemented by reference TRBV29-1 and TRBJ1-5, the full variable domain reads SAVISQKPSRDICQRGTSLTIQCQVDSQVTMMFWYRQQPGQSLTLIATANQGSEATYESGFVIDKFPISRPNLTFSTLTVSNMSPEDSSIYLCSGALGAGQPQHFGDGTRLSIL.

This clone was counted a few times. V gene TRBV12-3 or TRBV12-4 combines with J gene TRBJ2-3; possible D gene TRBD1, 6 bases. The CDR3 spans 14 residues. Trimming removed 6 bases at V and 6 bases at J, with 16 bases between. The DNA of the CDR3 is TGTGCCAGCAGGGGGGACAAGCCGACGGATACGCAGTATTTT. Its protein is CASRGDKPTDTQYF.

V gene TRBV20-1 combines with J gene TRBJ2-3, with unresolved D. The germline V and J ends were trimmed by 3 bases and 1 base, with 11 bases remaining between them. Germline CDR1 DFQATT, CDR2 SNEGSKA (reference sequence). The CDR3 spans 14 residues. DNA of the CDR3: TGCAGTGCTAGCTTACGGGCTGGCACAGATACGCAGTATTTT. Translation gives CSASLRAGTDTQYF.

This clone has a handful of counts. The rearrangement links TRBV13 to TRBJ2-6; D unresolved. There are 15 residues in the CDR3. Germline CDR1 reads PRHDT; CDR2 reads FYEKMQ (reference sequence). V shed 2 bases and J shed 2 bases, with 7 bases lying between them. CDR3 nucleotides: TGTGCCAGCAGCTTAACCGGGCCTGGGGCCAACGTCCTGACTTTC. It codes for CASSLTGPGANVLTF.

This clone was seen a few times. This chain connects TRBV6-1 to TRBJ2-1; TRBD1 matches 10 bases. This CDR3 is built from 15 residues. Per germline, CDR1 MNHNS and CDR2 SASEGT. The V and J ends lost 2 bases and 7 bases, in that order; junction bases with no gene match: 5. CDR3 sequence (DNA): TGTGCCAGCAGTGAACCGGGACAGGGGAGGAATGAGCAGTTCTTC. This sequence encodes CASSEPGQGRNEQFF.

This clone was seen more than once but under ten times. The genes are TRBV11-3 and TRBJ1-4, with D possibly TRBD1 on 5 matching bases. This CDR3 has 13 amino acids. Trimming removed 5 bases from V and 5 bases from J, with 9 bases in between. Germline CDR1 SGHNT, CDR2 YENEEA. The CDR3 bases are TGTGCCAGCAGCCGCGGGGACAATGAAAAACTGTTTTTT. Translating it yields CASSRGDNEKLFF.

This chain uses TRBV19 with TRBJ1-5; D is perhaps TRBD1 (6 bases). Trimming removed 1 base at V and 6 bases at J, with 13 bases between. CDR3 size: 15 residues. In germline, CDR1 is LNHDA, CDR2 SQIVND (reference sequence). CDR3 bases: TGTGCCAGTAGTATAGTCACAACAGGGTCTCAGCCCCAGCATTTT. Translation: CASSIVTTGSQPQHF.